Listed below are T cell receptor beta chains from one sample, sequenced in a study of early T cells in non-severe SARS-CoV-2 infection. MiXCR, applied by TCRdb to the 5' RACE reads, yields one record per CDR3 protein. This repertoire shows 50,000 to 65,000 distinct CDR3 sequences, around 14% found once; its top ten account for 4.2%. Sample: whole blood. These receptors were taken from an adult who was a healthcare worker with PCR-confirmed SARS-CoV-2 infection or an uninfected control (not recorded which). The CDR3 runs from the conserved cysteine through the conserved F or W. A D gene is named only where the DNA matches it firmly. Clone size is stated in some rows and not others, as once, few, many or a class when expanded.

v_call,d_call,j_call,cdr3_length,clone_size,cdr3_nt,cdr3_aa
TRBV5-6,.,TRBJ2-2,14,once,TGTGCCGGCAGCTTGGCCGGGTGGTCCGTGGAGCTGTTTTTT,CAGSLAGWSVELFF
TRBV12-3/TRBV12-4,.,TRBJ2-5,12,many,TGTGCCAGCAGTTGGGGGCAAGAGACCCAGTACTTC,CASSWGQETQYF
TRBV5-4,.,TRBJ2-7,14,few,TGTGCCAGCAGCTGGGTGGACAGTCCCTACGAGCAGTACTTC,CASSWVDSPYEQYF
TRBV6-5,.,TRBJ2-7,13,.,TGTGCCAGCACCAGGGGTAACTCCTACGAGCAGTACTTC,CASTRGNSYEQYF
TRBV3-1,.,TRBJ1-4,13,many,TGTGCCAGCAGCTTAGGGGGTAATGAAAAACTGTTTTTT,CASSLGGNEKLFF
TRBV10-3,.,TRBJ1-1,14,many,TGTGCCATCAGTGGTGGGGACGGGCGGACTGAAGCTTTCTTT,CAISGGDGRTEAFF
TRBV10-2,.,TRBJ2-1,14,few,TGCGCCAGCAGTGAGTCGGCTAGTTGGAGTGAGCAGTTCTTC,CASSESASWSEQFF
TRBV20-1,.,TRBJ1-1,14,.,TGCAGTGCTAGAGATTGGCGGGGGAACACTGAAGCTTTCTTT,CSARDWRGNTEAFF
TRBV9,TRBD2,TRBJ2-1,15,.,TGTGCCTGCAGCGTAGGAGGGACTAGCGAGGATGAGCAGTTCTTC,CACSVGGTSEDEQFF
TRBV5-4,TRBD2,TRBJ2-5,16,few,TGTGCCAGCAGCGTTGCGGGGGGACTGGATCAAGAGACCCAGTACTTC,CASSVAGGLDQETQYF
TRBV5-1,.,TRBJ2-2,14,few,TGCGCCAGCAGCTTACAGACTAACACCGGGGAGCTGTTTTTT,CASSLQTNTGELFF
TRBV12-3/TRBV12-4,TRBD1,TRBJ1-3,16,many,TGTGCCAGCAGTTTATGGGAGACAGGGCCTGGAAACACCATATATTTT,CASSLWETGPGNTIYF
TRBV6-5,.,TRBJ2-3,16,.,TGTGCCAGCAGCCGTGGGGTAGGGGATGGCACAGATACGCAGTATTTT,CASSRGVGDGTDTQYF
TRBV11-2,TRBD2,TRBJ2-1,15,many,TGTGCCAGCAGCTCCCTGCGGGGGTCCTACAATGAGCAGTTCTTC,CASSSLRGSYNEQFF
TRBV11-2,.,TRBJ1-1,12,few,TGTGCCAGCACCAGGGGCAACACTGAAGCTTTCTTT,CASTRGNTEAFF
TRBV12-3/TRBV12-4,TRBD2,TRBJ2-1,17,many,TGTGCCAGCAGTCAGACTAGCGGGGGCGGGTCCTACAATGAGCAGTTCTTC,CASSQTSGGGSYNEQFF
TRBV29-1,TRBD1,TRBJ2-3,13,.,TGCAGCGTCCGACAGGGGCTGAGGGATACGCAGTATTTT,CSVRQGLRDTQYF
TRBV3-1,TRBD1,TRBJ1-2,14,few,TGTGCCAGCAGCCGTGGACAGGGGGCTTATGGCTACACCTTC,CASSRGQGAYGYTF
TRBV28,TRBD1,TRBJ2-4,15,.,TGTGCCAGCAGTCCCCGTGGGACAGGGAAAAACATTCAGTACTTC,CASSPRGTGKNIQYF
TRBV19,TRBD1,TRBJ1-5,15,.,TGTGCCAGTACCCGCGTAAGGACAGGGCCCTCGCCCCAGCATTTT,CASTRVRTGPSPQHF
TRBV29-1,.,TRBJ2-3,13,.,TGCAGCGTTGGAGGGATGGAATACGATACGCAGTATTTT,CSVGGMEYDTQYF
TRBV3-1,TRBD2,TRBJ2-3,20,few,TGTGCCAGCAGCCAAGATGGCCTAGCGGGGGACCCTTCTCGGGGGGATACGCAGTATTTT,CASSQDGLAGDPSRGDTQYF
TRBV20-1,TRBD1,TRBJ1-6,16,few,TGCAGTGCCGCGCTGACAGGGGGTAGTTATAATTCACCCCTCCACTTT,CSAALTGGSYNSPLHF
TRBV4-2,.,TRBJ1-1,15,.,TGTGCCAGCAGCCAAGTTCAGACAGGGAACACTGAAGCTTTCTTT,CASSQVQTGNTEAFF
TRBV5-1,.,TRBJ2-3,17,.,TGCGCCAGCAGCTTGGGGGGGCTGAACAGGGCGACAGATACGCAGTATTTT,CASSLGGLNRATDTQYF
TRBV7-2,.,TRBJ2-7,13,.,TGTGCCAGCAGCTTAGACAGCGCCCTCATTAGGCACTTC,CASSLDSALIRHF